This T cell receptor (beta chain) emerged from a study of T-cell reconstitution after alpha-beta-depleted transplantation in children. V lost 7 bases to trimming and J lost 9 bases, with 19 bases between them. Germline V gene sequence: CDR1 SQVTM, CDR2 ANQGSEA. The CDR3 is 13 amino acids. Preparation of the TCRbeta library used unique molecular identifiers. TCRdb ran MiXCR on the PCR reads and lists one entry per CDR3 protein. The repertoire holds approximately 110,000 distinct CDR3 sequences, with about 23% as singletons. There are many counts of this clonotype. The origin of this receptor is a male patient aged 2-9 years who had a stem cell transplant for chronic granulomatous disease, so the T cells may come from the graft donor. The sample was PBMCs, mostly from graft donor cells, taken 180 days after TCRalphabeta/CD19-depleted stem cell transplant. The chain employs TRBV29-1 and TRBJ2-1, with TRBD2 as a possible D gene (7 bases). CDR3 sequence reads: CSAQGGEESEQFF. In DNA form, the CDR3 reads TGCAGCGCCCAAGGGGGGGAAGAGAGTGAGCAGTTCTTC.